This is a list of T cell receptor beta chains from one sample in a study of CD8+CD57+ T cells in acquired aplastic anemia. From the reads, TCRdb called clonotypes with MiXCR, one entry per CDR3 protein. The repertoire holds about 160,000 distinct CDR3 sequences, roughly 45% seen once, with approximately 1% in the top ten. The sample comprised sorted CD4+, CD8+, or CD8+CD57+ T cells (not recorded which) from PBMCs. The receptors were sampled from a human donor in good health. Both conserved end residues are part of each CDR3. A D gene is named only where the DNA matches it firmly. A clone size is listed for some rows: how often the clone was seen (once, few, many), or a class if it is expanded.

-	few	TRBJ2-7	TRBV2	CASSYGGTYEQYF	TGTGCCAGCAGTTACGGGGGAACCTACGAGCAGTACTTC
-	-	TRBJ2-7	TRBV19	CASSIFGDGGLEQYF	TGTGCCAGTAGTATATTTGGGGATGGAGGCCTCGAGCAGTACTTC
-	-	TRBJ2-7	TRBV2	CASSEWDYEQYF	TGTGCCAGCAGTGAATGGGATTACGAGCAGTACTTC
TRBD2	-	TRBJ2-1	TRBV7-3	CASSLAGGLEQFF	TGTGCCAGCTCACTAGCGGGGGGGCTTGAGCAGTTCTTC
TRBD2	many	TRBJ2-3	TRBV9	CASSVAGAGVTDTQYF	TGTGCCAGCAGCGTAGCTGGAGCGGGGGTTACAGATACGCAGTATTTT
-	many	TRBJ2-6	TRBV19	CASSIKGSGSSGANVLTF	TGTGCCAGTAGTATCAAAGGTTCGGGGTCGTCTGGGGCCAACGTCCTGACTTTC
-	-	TRBJ2-5	TRBV27	CASSPLATQETQYF	TGTGCCAGCAGTCCCCTTGCGACGCAAGAGACCCAGTACTTC
-	many	TRBJ1-1	TRBV19	CASFRGTEAFF	TGTGCCAGTTTCCGGGGGACTGAAGCTTTCTTT
-	few	TRBJ1-3	TRBV6-6	CASSYSTGSAGNTIYF	TGTGCCAGCAGTTACTCGACGGGGTCGGCTGGAAACACCATATATTTT
TRBD1	-	TRBJ1-6	TRBV28	CAGEQGRAYNSPLHF	TGTGCCGGCGAACAGGGGAGGGCCTATAATTCACCCCTCCACTTT
-	many	TRBJ2-2	TRBV7-9	CASSFWGNTGELFF	TGTGCCAGCAGCTTCTGGGGTAACACCGGGGAGCTGTTTTTT
TRBD1	-	TRBJ2-4	TRBV20-1	CSASDRDPKNIQYF	TGCAGTGCCAGCGACAGGGATCCCAAAAACATTCAGTACTTC
-	-	TRBJ2-7	TRBV6-1	CASRREGGGYEQYF	TGTGCCAGCAGGAGAGAGGGGGGGGGATACGAGCAGTACTTC
TRBD1	-	TRBJ2-7	TRBV29-1	CSTRDSLYEQYF	TGCAGCACCCGGGACAGCCTCTACGAGCAGTACTTC
TRBD1	once	TRBJ2-4	TRBV4-2	CASSPPTGGRNIQYF	TGTGCCAGCAGCCCACCGACAGGGGGCAGGAACATTCAGTACTTC
-	once	TRBJ2-7	TRBV15	CATSRDRVRSGEQYF	TGTGCCACCAGCAGAGATCGGGTCCGCTCGGGGGAGCAGTACTTC
-	-	TRBJ2-5	TRBV2	CASRGQRETQYF	TGTGCCAGCAGAGGACAGAGAGAGACCCAGTACTTC
TRBD1	-	TRBJ1-3	TRBV11-2	CACSWGQSSSGSTIYF	TGTGCCTGCAGCTGGGGACAGTCTAGCTCTGGAAGCACCATATATTTT
TRBD2	-	TRBJ2-3	TRBV3-1	CASSQRGETSPYF	TGTGCCAGCAGCCAAAGAGGGGAGACTAGCCCATATTTT
-	many	TRBJ2-2	TRBV20-1	CSARGLANTGELFF	TGCAGTGCTAGAGGGCTAGCGAACACCGGGGAGCTGTTTTTT
TRBD1	many	TRBJ1-6	TRBV6-1	CASSRTWTGGSPLHF	TGTGCCAGCAGCAGAACGTGGACAGGCGGTTCACCCCTCCACTTT
-	-	TRBJ2-7	TRBV27	CASSSIPKSSYEQYF	TGTGCCAGCAGTTCCATCCCGAAGAGCTCCTACGAGCAGTACTTC
TRBD2	-	TRBJ2-5	TRBV11-2	CASSLGLAGLIQETQYF	TGTGCCAGCAGCTTGGGTCTAGCGGGGTTGATCCAAGAGACCCAGTACTTC
-	few	TRBJ1-2	TRBV7-2	CASSLSPANYGYTF	TGTGCCAGCAGCTTATCACCGGCCAACTATGGCTACACCTTC
-	-	TRBJ1-5	TRBV6-1	CASSEGVNQPQHF	TGTGCCAGCAGTGAAGGGGTCAATCAGCCCCAGCATTTT
TRBD1	-	TRBJ2-3	TRBV7-3	CASSPSQGPDTQYF	TGTGCCAGCAGCCCATCACAGGGGCCAGATACGCAGTATTTT
-	once	TRBJ2-2	TRBV6-1	CASNRERGTGELFF	TGTGCCAGCAATCGGGAGCGAGGGACCGGGGAGCTGTTTTTT
-	-	TRBJ1-1	TRBV20-1	CSARDGDAEAFF	TGCAGTGCTAGGGACGGGGATGCTGAAGCTTTCTTT
-	few	TRBJ2-7	TRBV5-4	CASSPRQETGEQYF	TGTGCCAGCAGCCCACGCCAAGAAACGGGCGAGCAGTACTTC
-	many	TRBJ2-7	TRBV6-1	CASRTSPSYEQYF	TGTGCCAGCAGAACCTCCCCTTCCTACGAGCAGTACTTC
TRBD2	-	TRBJ2-2	TRBV7-8	CASKPGGRTGELFF	TGTGCCAGCAAGCCCGGGGGGAGGACCGGGGAGCTGTTTTTT
TRBD1	once	TRBJ2-1	TRBV19	CASSGTEYNEQFF	TGTGCCAGTAGTGGGACAGAATACAATGAGCAGTTCTTC
TRBD2	-	TRBJ2-5	TRBV29-1	CSGWGGQETQYF	TGCAGCGGGTGGGGGGGTCAGGAGACCCAGTACTTC
TRBD2	-	TRBJ2-7	TRBV28	CASSAIERESYEQYF	TGTGCCAGCAGTGCTATCGAGCGGGAGTCCTACGAGCAGTACTTC
TRBD1	few	TRBJ1-1	TRBV6-1	CASKSTGEAFF	TGTGCCAGCAAATCGACAGGGGAAGCTTTCTTT
-	-	TRBJ1-2	TRBV20-1	CSARRHTNYGYTF	TGCAGTGCTAGACGGCACACTAACTATGGCTACACCTTC
-	many	TRBJ1-1	TRBV6-5	CASSYGGFTDTEAFF	TGTGCCAGCAGTTACGGAGGCTTTACGGACACTGAAGCTTTCTTT
-	many	TRBJ1-2	TRBV12-3/TRBV12-4	CASSPSRMYGYTF	TGTGCCAGCAGCCCGAGCCGGATGTATGGCTACACCTTC
-	many	TRBJ2-3	TRBV20-1	CSAGIPGTQYF	TGCAGTGCTGGGATTCCGGGTACGCAGTATTTT